These T cell receptor beta chains were read from a single sample in a study of shared clonotypes between healthy human individuals. The table came from immunoSEQ multiplex PCR; TCRdb's copy has only in-frame clones and leaves some out. The repertoire includes approximately 100,000 clones, about 72% of them detected once, and 24% sits in the top ten. The sample taken for sequencing was memory CD8+ T cells sorted from blood. The receptors derive from a woman under 40 in good health. CDR3s include the opening cysteine and the closing phenylalanine or tryptophan. A D gene is named only where the DNA matches it firmly. Part of the rows lack a size; the others show once, few, many or a class for expanded clones.

J gene	D gene	CDR3 length	V gene	clone size	CDR3 DNA	CDR3 protein
TRBJ1-5	-	15	TRBV7-9	many	TGTGCCAGCAGCTCCTCGGAAGGGGGAGATCAGCCCCAGCATTTT	CASSSSEGGDQPQHF
TRBJ2-1	-	12	TRBV11-2	-	TGTGCCAGCAGCTCGTCAGGGGCCTCCTCGTTCTTC	CASSSSGASSFF
TRBJ2-4	-	14	TRBV21-1	-	TGTGCCAGCAGCAAACAGCAAGCCAAAAACATTCAGTACTTC	CASSKQQAKNIQYF
TRBJ2-7	-	14	TRBV5-6	many	TGTGCCAGCAGCTTCGGGACCAGCTGGGGAGAGCAGTACTTC	CASSFGTSWGEQYF
TRBJ2-7	TRBD2	13	TRBV6-6	few	TGTGCCAGCAGTTACGGGGGGGTCTACGAGCAGTACTTC	CASSYGGVYEQYF
TRBJ2-1	TRBD2	16	TRBV11-2	-	TGTGCCAGCAGCTTATGGACTAGCGGGAGTAGAGATGAGCAGTTCTTC	CASSLWTSGSRDEQFF
TRBJ2-7	TRBD1	13	TRBV19	-	TGTGCCAGTTGTCCCGGGACAGGGTACGAGCAGTACTTC	CASCPGTGYEQYF
TRBJ2-1	-	13	TRBV6-5	-	TGTGCCAGCAGTGAAGCAGACCCGAATGAGCAGTTCTTC	CASSEADPNEQFF
TRBJ2-5	TRBD2	15	TRBV2	-	TGTGCCAGCAGTGAAGTGGGGGGGTACCAAGAGACCCAGTACTTC	CASSEVGGYQETQYF
TRBJ1-3	-	14	TRBV29-1	-	TGCAGCGTTGAATTTGGGACCTCTGGAAACACCATATATTTT	CSVEFGTSGNTIYF
TRBJ1-2	-	12	TRBV7-3	-	TGTGCCAGCAGCTTAGTAAGGCAAGGCTACACCTTC	CASSLVRQGYTF
TRBJ1-1	-	14	TRBV2	-	TGTGCCAGCACGCAACGGACCCAGAACACTGAAGCTTTCTTT	CASTQRTQNTEAFF
TRBJ2-3	-	11	TRBV6-5	medium-sized	TGTGCCACCCAATTACTAGATACGCAGTATTTT	CATQLLDTQYF
TRBJ2-7	TRBD1	14	TRBV19	-	TGTGCCAGTAGTAGGGGGACAGGAACCTACGAGCAGTACTTC	CASSRGTGTYEQYF
TRBJ1-1	-	13	TRBV11-3	few	TGTGCCAGCAGCCCGACAGAGAACACTGAAGCTTTCTTT	CASSPTENTEAFF
TRBJ1-5	-	14	TRBV6-6	-	TGTGCCACCTTGAAAGGAGATAGCAATCAGCCCCAGCATTTT	CATLKGDSNQPQHF
TRBJ1-2	-	15	TRBV6-6	-	TGTGCCAGCAGTTACAAGGGGGGCTCCGACTATGGCTACACCTTC	CASSYKGGSDYGYTF
TRBJ2-3	-	16	TRBV18	-	TGTGCCAGCTCACCAGGATGGACAGAGAGCACAGATACGCAGTATTTT	CASSPGWTESTDTQYF
TRBJ2-7	TRBD2	15	TRBV19	-	TGTGCCAGTAGTGGGCTAGCGGGGGGCTCCTACGAGCAGTACTTC	CASSGLAGGSYEQYF
TRBJ2-7	TRBD2	14	TRBV2	-	TGTGCCACCAGACTAGCGGGAGGGCCGTACGAGCAGTACTTC	CATRLAGGPYEQYF
TRBJ2-3	-	14	TRBV9	-	TGTGCCAGCAGCGTAGGGACCGAAACAGATACGCAGTATTTT	CASSVGTETDTQYF
TRBJ2-1	TRBD2	14	TRBV6-1	-	TGTGCCAGCCGGGCAGCGGGGGCCTACAATGAGCAGTTCTTC	CASRAAGAYNEQFF
TRBJ1-1	-	14	TRBV19	-	TGTGCCAGTACCGCCTCATACAGGGTGTATGAAGCTTTCTTT	CASTASYRVYEAFF
TRBJ1-4	-	14	TRBV4-2	-	TGTGCCAGCAGCCAAGAGAGCCGTAATGAAAAACTGTTTTTT	CASSQESRNEKLFF
TRBJ2-2	-	14	TRBV7-9	-	TGTGCCAGCAGCTTAGGCCCCCGGCGCGGGGAGCTGTTTTTT	CASSLGPRRGELFF
TRBJ1-4	TRBD1	16	TRBV10-3	-	TGTGCCATCAGTGAGTCGGCCGGGACAGGGAGTGAAAAACTGTTTTTT	CAISESAGTGSEKLFF
TRBJ2-1	-	16	TRBV4-2	-	TGTGCCAGCAGCCTTAGCGGAAGGAGCTCCTACAATGAGCAGTTCTTC	CASSLSGRSSYNEQFF
TRBJ2-7	-	13	TRBV29-1	-	TGCAGCGCTGAGACGGGACTCTCCTACGAGCAGTACTTC	CSAETGLSYEQYF
TRBJ1-1	-	11	TRBV29-1	-	TGCAGCGTTAATCGGAACACTGAAGCTTTCTTT	CSVNRNTEAFF
TRBJ2-6	-	16	TRBV4-2	few	TGTGCCAGCAGCCAAGAGGGAGGTTCTGGGGCCAACGTCCTGACTTTC	CASSQEGGSGANVLTF
TRBJ2-7	TRBD2	18	TRBV5-1	-	TGCGCCAGCAGCTTGACCCGCTCGCTAGCGGGGCTCTCCTACGAGCAGTACTTC	CASSLTRSLAGLSYEQYF
TRBJ1-6	TRBD1	15	TRBV25-1	many	TGTGCCAGCAGTGAATCCGGGACAGTAAATTCACCCCTCCACTTT	CASSESGTVNSPLHF
TRBJ1-1	-	14	TRBV7-2	-	TGTGCCAGCAGCTACCCGTGGGTGAACACTGAAGCTTTCTTT	CASSYPWVNTEAFF
TRBJ2-3	-	13	TRBV11-2	-	TGTGCCAGCAGCCCACCGGGGTCAGATACGCAGTATTTT	CASSPPGSDTQYF
TRBJ2-7	TRBD2	15	TRBV9	-	TGTGCCAGCAGCTCCAGAGATAGCGGGAGCTACGAGCAGTACTTC	CASSSRDSGSYEQYF
TRBJ2-7	TRBD1	14	TRBV4-1	-	TGCGCCAGCAGCCAAGGGACAGGGGGCGGTGAGCAGTACTTC	CASSQGTGGGEQYF
TRBJ2-5	TRBD2	14	TRBV10-2	few	TGCGCCAGCAGCCTAGCGGGAGTCGGGGAGACCCAGTACTTC	CASSLAGVGETQYF
TRBJ2-7	-	14	TRBV28	-	TGTGCCAGCAGTTTGGGGAGATTACTGACTGAGCAGTACTTC	CASSLGRLLTEQYF
TRBJ2-5	-	13	TRBV6-1	-	TGTGCCAGCAGTGTGAGAGGACAAGAGACCCAGTACTTC	CASSVRGQETQYF
TRBJ1-1	TRBD1	15	TRBV7-9	-	TGTGCCAGCAGCCCTAAGGACAGGGAGGACACTGAAGCTTTCTTT	CASSPKDREDTEAFF
TRBJ2-7	-	15	TRBV5-1	few	TGCGCCAGCAGCGCCATCAGGGACCGTACCTACGAGCAGTACTTC	CASSAIRDRTYEQYF
TRBJ2-3	-	14	TRBV9	-	TGTGCCAGCAGCGTCGGAGGTAGCACAGATACGCAGTATTTT	CASSVGGSTDTQYF
TRBJ2-7	-	12	TRBV11-2	-	TGTGCCAGCAGTTCAAGACTGGGCGAGCAGTACTTC	CASSSRLGEQYF
TRBJ1-3	-	17	TRBV6-1	once	TGTGCCAGCAGTGAACCTCCGGGGGGGGGAACTGGAAACACCATATATTTT	CASSEPPGGGTGNTIYF
TRBJ2-3	-	16	TRBV4-1	-	TGCGCCAGCAGCCAATCGGTGGGATTGAGGACAGATACGCAGTATTTT	CASSQSVGLRTDTQYF
TRBJ2-7	TRBD1	17	TRBV4-1	-	TGCGCCAGCAGCCTACACCCGGGACAGGGGGCGGAAAACGAGCAGTACTTC	CASSLHPGQGAENEQYF